This record looks at one T cell receptor beta chain sequence and its context. This record comes from a study of T cell changes during pregnancy in multiple sclerosis. CDR3 size: 17 residues. Germline V gene lookup returns CDR1 MDHEN and CDR2 SYDVKM. V shed 5 bases and J shed 2 bases, with 20 bases lying between them. TCRdb's copy holds only in-frame clones and misses some; the assay was immunoSEQ multiplex PCR. The table includes about 59,000 clones, about 90% detected once. The origin of this receptor is a female donor in good health, enrolled as a control in a pregnancy study. The chain uses TRBV28 and TRBJ2-3; TRBD1 is a possible D gene (6 bases). Sequenced material: peripheral blood, taken in the second trimester of pregnancy. The CDR3 bases are TGTGCCAGCAGTAAGGGGAACAGGGTGGGGCTCACAGATACGCAGTATTTT. Amino acid sequence: CASSKGNRVGLTDTQYF.